This passage covers 29 T cell receptor beta chains from one sample sequenced in a study of T-cell memory formation after mild COVID-19 (dated by TCRdb to the early 2020s). The library was generated by 5' RACE. The listed sequencing device is Illumina NovaSeq 6000. The public reads were reanalyzed by TCRdb: fastp trimming at Q25, MiXCR alignment, in-frame beta chains only. Rows merge per CDR3 protein into single entries with the most common DNA and genes. The sample has about 49,000 distinct CDR3 sequences on record, about 7.3% of them singletons. In total, the top ten clones hold 1.4% of the sample. The source material was PBMCs or a T cell subset sorted from them (not recorded which). These receptors were collected from a man aged 18 to 35 who had mild COVID-19 (a few samples of this study predate the infection). The sample titles of this study are shuffled in the database, so cell type and time point are left out; the donor was told from shared clones.

This clonotype occurred many times. The V and J genes are TRBV4-3 and TRBJ1-2, with D unclear. V gave up 1 base and J gave up 0 bases, with 6 bases separating them. Germline CDR1 reads LGHNA; CDR2 reads YSLEER. The CDR3 covers 14 residues. The CDR3: CASSQGGTNYGYTF. The CDR3 bases are TGCGCCAGCAGCCAAGGAGGGACTAACTATGGCTACACCTTC.

This clonotype was detected a few times. The V gene is TRBV7-9, the J gene TRBJ2-1, with TRBD1 matching 7 bases. J was trimmed by 0 bases and V by 1 base; bases with no gene match: 9. The CDR3 has 18 residues. Germline CDR1 is SEHNR and CDR2 is FQNEAQ (reference sequence). The CDR3 loop is CASSLGILTGDSYNEQFF. The CDR3 nucleotides are TGTGCCAGCAGCTTAGGAATACTTACAGGGGACTCCTACAATGAGCAGTTCTTC. Combining the CDR3 with reference TRBV7-9 and TRBJ2-1 gives the whole variable domain DTGVSQNPRHKITKRGQNVTFRCDPISEHNRLYWYRQTLGQGPEFLTYFQNEAQLEKSRLLSDRFSAERPKGSFSTLEIQRTEQGDSAMYLCASSLGILTGDSYNEQFFGPGTRLTVL.

The table lists this clonotype with many counts. The CDR3 DNA follows: TGCAGTGCTAGAGACCCTGGGCTGGGGGACAATGAGCAGTTCTTC. This gives the protein CSARDPGLGDNEQFF. The chain employs TRBV20-1 and TRBJ2-1; perhaps D is TRBD1 or TRBD2 (5 bases each). The CDR3 totals 15 residues. Germline V CDR1 and CDR2: DFQATT, SNEGSKA (reference sequence). The V end lost 0 bases, the J end lost 5 bases, and 14 bases lay between the germline ends.

V is TRBV3-1 and J is TRBJ1-6; D call uncertain. V was trimmed by 10 bases and J by 9 bases, leaving 10 bases between them. The CDR3 runs 11 residues. Germline CDR1 is LGHDT and CDR2 is YNNKEL (reference sequence). Here the CDR3 DNA reads TGTGCCACTATGTGTGCTTCACCCCTCCACTTT. It codes for CATMCASPLHF. Variable domain in full (rest from reference TRBV3-1 and TRBJ1-6): DTAVSQTPKYLVTQMGNDKSIKCEQNLGHDTMYWYKQDSKKFLKIMFSYNNKELIINETVPNRFSPKSPDKAHLNLHINSLELGDSAVYFCATMCASPLHFGNGTRLTVT.

The chain employs TRBV12-3 or TRBV12-4 and TRBJ2-7; possibly TRBD1 or TRBD2 for D (5 bases each). The CDR3 consists of 13 residues. Between the trimmed V and J ends, which lost 5 bases and 0 bases, there was a span of 8 bases. The CDR3 loop reads CASSPGASYEQYF. The CDR3 DNA reads as TGTGCCAGCAGTCCCGGGGCCTCCTACGAGCAGTACTTC.

Only a few counts were recorded for this clonotype. CDR3 loop: CAGSAGPSYNEQFF. The CDR3 region has the DNA TGCGCCGGCTCGGCGGGGCCTTCCTACAATGAGCAGTTCTTC. The chain employs TRBV5-1 and TRBJ2-1, with D perhaps matching TRBD2 (6 bases). The CDR3 is 14 residues long. Germline loops: CDR1 SGHRS, CDR2 YFSETQ. Trimming took off 10 bases at V and 1 base at J, with 15 bases between the two ends.

In its sample, this clonotype was seen a few times. The V call is TRBV18, the J call TRBJ2-6; D ambiguous. Per the germline V gene, CDR1 is KGHSH and CDR2 is LQKENI. V dropped 3 bases and J dropped 0 bases, with 6 bases sitting between them. The CDR3 totals 15 residues. This CDR3 reads CASSPPSSGANVLTF. The DNA for the CDR3 is TGTGCCAGCTCACCTCCAAGCTCTGGGGCCAACGTCCTGACTTTC.

V is TRBV12-3 or TRBV12-4 and J is TRBJ2-3; 8 bases fit TRBD2. The ends lost 6 bases at V and 1 base at J; junction bases unmatched: 6. This CDR3 spans 15 amino acids. CDR3 nucleotides: TGTGCCAGCAGGCCTAGCGGGTCCCGCACAGATACGCAGTATTTT. Encoded protein: CASRPSGSRTDTQYF.

In the case of this clonotype: The junction differs from germline at one of its ends, possibly a read error. The gene calls are TRBV11-2 and TRBJ2-1; D possibly corresponds to TRBD2 (5 bases). The germline V gene has CDR1 SGHAT and CDR2 FQNNGV. This CDR3 is 15 amino acids long. The CDR3 spells CASSTRLLSNNEQFF. The CDR3 region has the DNA TGTGCCAGCAGCACCCGACTACTCTCCAACAATGAGCAGTTCTTC.

Ten or more counts support this clonotype. This sequence joins TRBV12-3 or TRBV12-4 and TRBJ2-7; tentatively, D is TRBD1 (5 bases). The CDR3 covers 13 residues. Trimming stripped 2 bases from V and 6 bases from J, with 11 bases between. CDR3 sequence (DNA): TGTGCCAGCAGTTTATCAGGGATAGCCGAGCAGTACTTC. This sequence encodes CASSLSGIAEQYF.

This clonotype was recorded a few times. This chain joins TRBV6-2 or TRBV6-3 and TRBJ2-1; D tentatively fits TRBD1 or TRBD2 (5 bases each). V was cut by 2 bases and J by 6 bases, with 14 bases left in between. This CDR3 has 15 residues. Germline CDR1 and CDR2: MNHEY and SVGEGT. CDR3 coding DNA: TGTGCCAGCAGTTACCCCGGGGCCGAGGGCAATGAGCAGTTCTTC. Residues: CASSYPGAEGNEQFF.

This clonotype has just a few counts. This chain uses TRBV11-1 with TRBJ1-1; 8 nucleotides line up with TRBD1. The CDR3 has 13 residues. The V gene's germline CDR1 is SGHAT and CDR2 FQDESV (reference sequence). Trimming at V came to 5 bases and at J to 3 bases, leaving 2 bases not matched to a gene. CDR3 DNA sequence: TGTGCCAGCAGCACGGACAGGGACACTGAAGCTTTCTTT. Translated, it gives CASSTDRDTEAFF. The whole variable domain, filled in from reference TRBV11-1 and TRBJ1-1, reads EAEVAQSPRYKITEKSQAVAFWCDPISGHATLYWYRQILGQGPELLVQFQDESVVDDSQLPKDRFSAERLKGVDSTLKIQPAELGDSAMYLCASSTDRDTEAFFGQGTRLTVV.

The CDR3 DNA is TGTGCCAGCGGGGAGACGGTGGGTAATGAAAAACTGTTTTTT. Amino acids: CASGETVGNEKLFF. V gene TRBV2 combines with J gene TRBJ1-4; D gene unclear. Deletions cut 8 bases from V and 4 bases from J, with 14 bases between. The CDR3 totals 14 residues. The germline gives CDR1 SNHLY, CDR2 FYNNEI.

The chain has TRBV6-5 and TRBJ1-4; D possibly corresponds to TRBD1 (6 bases). The germline gives CDR1 MNHEY, CDR2 SVGAGI. The CDR3 contains 15 residues. V lost 6 bases and J 4 bases, leaving 15 bases between the germline ends. The CDR3 region has the DNA TGTGCCAGCAGCACCGAGGGCAGGGGTAATGAAAAACTGTTTTTT. Its protein product is CASSTEGRGNEKLFF.

Here the CDR3 DNA reads TGTGCCAGCAGCTTATTCGCGGTGAACACTGAAGCTTTCTTT. This translates into CASSLFAVNTEAFF. J is TRBJ1-1 and V is TRBV7-2, with no clear D. Germline CDR1 and CDR2: SGHTA and FQGNSA. This CDR3 has 14 residues. With 2 bases removed from V and 0 bases from J, the gap between germline ends came to 7 bases.

This clonotype was observed a few times. The chain couples TRBV7-2 to TRBJ2-6; 10 nucleotides agree with TRBD1. J lost 2 bases, V lost 1 base, and 5 bases had no gene match. In germline, CDR1 is SGHTA, CDR2 FQGNSA. The CDR3 is made up of 18 amino acids. The CDR3: CASSLVPGQGTGANVLTF. In nucleotides, the CDR3 is TGTGCCAGCAGCTTAGTCCCGGGACAGGGGACTGGGGCCAACGTCCTGACTTTC.

The gene calls are TRBV6-5 and TRBJ2-7; possible D gene TRBD1, 5 bases. Germline V gene lookup returns CDR1 MNHEY and CDR2 SVGAGI. The CDR3 length is 13 residues. Trimming stripped 3 bases from V and 6 bases from J, with 12 bases between. The CDR3 bases are TGTGCCAGCAGTTATTGGGTAGGGGCCGAGCAGTACTTC. Its protein is CASSYWVGAEQYF.

In this sample, this clonotype turned up a few times. The rearrangement uses TRBV20-1 and TRBJ2-1; 13 bases fit TRBD2. This CDR3 is 14 amino acids long. The germline gives CDR1 DFQATT, CDR2 SNEGSKA (reference sequence). Unmatched junction bases numbered 6, after V lost 6 bases and J lost 7 bases. The CDR3 sequence: CSAATSGGRNEQFF. The CDR3 DNA sequence: TGCAGTGCCGCGACTAGCGGGGGGCGGAATGAGCAGTTCTTC.

This clonotype showed up just a few times. The rearrangement uses TRBV18 and TRBJ1-1; no reliable D call. V dropped 0 bases and J dropped 0 bases, with 8 bases sitting between them. This CDR3 comprises 15 residues. Per the germline V gene, CDR1 is KGHSH and CDR2 is LQKENI. The CDR3: CASSPPLGLNTEAFF. In DNA form, the CDR3 reads TGTGCCAGCTCACCACCCTTAGGGCTGAACACTGAAGCTTTCTTT.

This clonotype has a count of ten or more. The chain carries TRBV5-1 and TRBJ2-5; the D gene is possibly TRBD1 (6 bases). The CDR3 is made up of 14 amino acids. V shed 4 bases and J shed 1 base, with 11 bases lying between them. Germline assignment: CDR1 SGHRS and CDR2 YFSETQ. The CDR3 DNA reads as TGCGCCAGCAGCCAGGGACACAGCCAAGAGACCCAGTACTTC. It specifies CASSQGHSQETQYF.

V usage is TRBV5-1 and J usage is TRBJ2-5, with a weak D call TRBD2 (7 bases). CDR1 is SGHRS and CDR2 is YFSETQ in the germline V gene. V dropped 4 bases and J dropped 0 bases, with 22 bases sitting between them. CDR3 length: 18 residues. The chain's CDR3 is CASSLWGGPFKYQETQYF. As DNA, the CDR3 is TGCGCCAGCAGCCTGTGGGGGGGCCCATTTAAGTACCAAGAGACCCAGTACTTC. Combining the CDR3 with reference TRBV5-1 and TRBJ2-5 gives the whole variable domain KAGVTQTPRYLIKTRGQQVTLSCSPISGHRSVSWYQQTPGQGLQFLFEYFSETQRNKGNFPGRFSGRQFSNSRSEMNVSTLELGDSALYLCASSLWGGPFKYQETQYFGPGTRLLVL.

This clonotype is medium-sized in the sample. For the CDR3, the DNA is TGCGCCAGCAGCTCCGGGACCCTAGGTGGCTACACCTTC. Translating it yields CASSSGTLGGYTF. This chain joins TRBV5-1 and TRBJ1-2; D is perhaps TRBD1 (5 bases). Trimming removed 3 bases from V and 7 bases from J, with 13 bases in between. The germline V gene has CDR1 SGHRS and CDR2 YFSETQ. CDR3 length: 13 amino acids.

The CDR3 reads CAWSRDRGSYEQYF. The CDR3, as DNA: TGTGCCTGGAGCCGGGACAGGGGATCCTACGAGCAGTACTTC. The chain joins TRBV30 to TRBJ2-7, with 10 bases that match TRBD1. This CDR3 has 14 amino acids. The V segment lost 3 bases and the J segment 1 base; nucleotides outside the gene matches: 3. Germline assignment: CDR1 GTSNPN and CDR2 SVGIG (reference sequence). Based on the CDR3 plus reference TRBV30 and TRBJ2-7, the full variable domain is SQTIHQWPATLVQPVGSPLSLECTVEGTSNPNLYWYRQAAGRGLQLLFYSVGIGQISSEVPQNLSASRPQDRQFILSSKKLLLSDSGFYLCAWSRDRGSYEQYFGPGTRLTVT.

This clonotype has a count of ten or more. V usage is TRBV28 and J usage is TRBJ2-3, with 9 bases identical to TRBD2. Germline-derived CDR1 and CDR2 are MDHEN and SYDVKM. This CDR3 is built from 15 residues. V trimming: 4 bases; J trimming: 5 bases; junction bases outside the gene matches: 7. Here the CDR3 DNA reads TGTGCCAGCAGTTCGGCGGGGGGGCAGGGAGATACGCAGTATTTT. Its translation: CASSSAGGQGDTQYF.

The chain carries TRBV5-6 and TRBJ2-7; TRBD1 might be the D (6 bases). The germline V gene has CDR1 SGHDT and CDR2 YYEEEE. The CDR3 extends over 14 amino acids. Trimming shortened V by 0 bases and J by 3 bases, and 10 bases separated the two germline ends. CDR3 DNA: TGTGCCAGCAGCTTGGGACAGGCGGTCTACGAGCAGTACGTC. This gives the protein CASSLGQAVYEQYV.

V is TRBV28 and J is TRBJ1-1; TRBD1 matches at 10 bases. This CDR3 is 14 amino acids long. V lost 4 bases and J lost 7; bases outside the gene matches: 6. CDR1 MDHEN and CDR2 SYDVKM come from the germline V gene. DNA for the CDR3: TGTGCCAGCAGTTCGACAGGGGGCGCAGGTGAAGCTTTCTTT. This sequence encodes CASSSTGGAGEAFF.

In regard to this clonotype: A junction end diverges from the germline sequence, so it may reflect a read error. The chain carries TRBV7-9 and TRBJ2-5; 9 bases are shared with TRBD1. The CDR3 is 11 amino acids. Germline CDR1 is SEHNR and CDR2 is FQNEAQ (reference sequence). CDR3 region: CASRNRDRDVF. The CDR3 DNA is TGTGCCAGCAGGAACCGGGACAGGGACGTTTTC.

This CDR3 is CASSLRSTTSTDTQYF. The CDR3 region has the DNA TGTGCCAGCAGTTTACGTTCAACTACTAGCACAGATACGCAGTATTTT. This rearrangement joins TRBV27 to TRBJ2-3; D is ambiguous. V gave up 2 bases and J gave up 0 bases, with 12 bases separating them. This CDR3 is built from 16 residues. CDR1 is MNHEY, CDR2 SMNVEV, per germline (reference sequence).

A few counts support this clonotype. The V and J genes are TRBV5-1 and TRBJ2-7; 9 bases line up with TRBD2. The CDR3 is 13 amino acids. Unmatched junction bases numbered 0, after V lost 3 bases and J lost 2 bases. In germline, CDR1 is SGHRS, CDR2 YFSETQ. As DNA, the CDR3 is TGCGCCAGCAGCTCTAGCGGGGCCTACGAGCAGTACTTC. Its translation: CASSSSGAYEQYF. The full variable domain, with the rest looked up from reference TRBV5-1 and TRBJ2-7, is KAGVTQTPRYLIKTRGQQVTLSCSPISGHRSVSWYQQTPGQGLQFLFEYFSETQRNKGNFPGRFSGRQFSNSRSEMNVSTLELGDSALYLCASSSSGAYEQYFGPGTRLTVT.